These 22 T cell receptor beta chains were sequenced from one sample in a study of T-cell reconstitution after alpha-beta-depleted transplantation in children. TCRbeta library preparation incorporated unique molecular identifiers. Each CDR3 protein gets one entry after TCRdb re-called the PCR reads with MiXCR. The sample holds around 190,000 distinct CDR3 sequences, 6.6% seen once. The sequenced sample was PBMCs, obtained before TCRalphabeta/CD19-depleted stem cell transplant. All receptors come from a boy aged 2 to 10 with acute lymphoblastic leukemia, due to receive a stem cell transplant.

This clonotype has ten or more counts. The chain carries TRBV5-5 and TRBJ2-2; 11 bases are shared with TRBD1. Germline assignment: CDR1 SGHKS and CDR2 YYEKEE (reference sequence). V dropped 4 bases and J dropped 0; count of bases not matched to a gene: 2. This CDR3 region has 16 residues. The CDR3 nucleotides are TGTGCCAGCAGCAGGACAGGGGGCTCGAACACCGGGGAGCTGTTTTTT. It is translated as CASSRTGGSNTGELFF.

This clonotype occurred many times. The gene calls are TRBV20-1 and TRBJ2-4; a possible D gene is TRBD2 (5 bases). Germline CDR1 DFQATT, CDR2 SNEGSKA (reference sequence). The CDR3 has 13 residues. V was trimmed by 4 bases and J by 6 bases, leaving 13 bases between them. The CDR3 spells CSATFRGRNIQYF. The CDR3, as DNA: TGCAGTGCTACCTTCCGGGGAAGAAACATTCAGTACTTC.

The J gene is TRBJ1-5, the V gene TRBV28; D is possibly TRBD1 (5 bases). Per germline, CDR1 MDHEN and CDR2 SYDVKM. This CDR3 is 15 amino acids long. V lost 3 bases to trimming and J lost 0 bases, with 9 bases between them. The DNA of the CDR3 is TGTGCCAGCAGTTTTCCCGGGGGTAGCAATCAGCCCCAGCATTTT. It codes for CASSFPGGSNQPQHF.

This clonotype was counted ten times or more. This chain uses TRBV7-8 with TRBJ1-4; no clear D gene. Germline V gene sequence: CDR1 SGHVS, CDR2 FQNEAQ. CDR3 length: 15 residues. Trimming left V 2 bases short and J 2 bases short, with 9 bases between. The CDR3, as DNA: TGTGCCAGCAGCTTAAATGAACAGACTAATGAAAAACTGTTTTTT. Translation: CASSLNEQTNEKLFF.

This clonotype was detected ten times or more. Here the CDR3 reads CASSLNDRGVAAFF. CDR3 nucleotide sequence: TGCGCCAGCAGCTTAAATGACAGGGGAGTAGCAGCTTTCTTT. The chain couples TRBV5-1 to TRBJ1-1, with TRBD1 identical over 8 bases. The CDR3 spans 14 residues. Germline V CDR1 and CDR2: SGHRS, YFSETQ. Trimming at V came to 2 bases and at J to 10 bases, leaving 10 bases not matched to a gene.

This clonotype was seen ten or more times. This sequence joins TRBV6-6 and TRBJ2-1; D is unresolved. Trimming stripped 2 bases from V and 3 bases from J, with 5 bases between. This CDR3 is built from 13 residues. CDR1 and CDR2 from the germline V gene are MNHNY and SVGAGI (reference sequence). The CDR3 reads CASSYTYYNEQFF. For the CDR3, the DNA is TGTGCCAGCAGTTACACGTACTACAATGAGCAGTTCTTC.

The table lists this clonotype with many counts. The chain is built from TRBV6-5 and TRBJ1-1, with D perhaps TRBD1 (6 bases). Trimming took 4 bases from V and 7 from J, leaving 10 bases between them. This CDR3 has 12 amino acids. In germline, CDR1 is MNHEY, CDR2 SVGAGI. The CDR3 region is CASSFDRNEAFF. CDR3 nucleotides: TGTGCCAGCAGTTTTGACAGGAATGAAGCTTTCTTT.

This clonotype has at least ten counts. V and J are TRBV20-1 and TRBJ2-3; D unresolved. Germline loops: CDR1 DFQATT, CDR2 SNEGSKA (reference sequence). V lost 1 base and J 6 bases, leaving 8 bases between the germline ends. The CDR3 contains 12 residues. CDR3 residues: CSARGSSDTQYF. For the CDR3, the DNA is TGCAGTGCTAGAGGGTCGTCTGATACGCAGTATTTT.

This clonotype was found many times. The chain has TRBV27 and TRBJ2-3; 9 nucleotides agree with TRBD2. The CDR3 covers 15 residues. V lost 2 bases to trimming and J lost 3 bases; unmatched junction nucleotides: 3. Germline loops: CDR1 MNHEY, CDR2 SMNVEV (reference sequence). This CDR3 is CASSLAGGPTDTQYF. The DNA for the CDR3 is TGTGCCAGCAGTTTAGCGGGAGGGCCTACAGATACGCAGTATTTT.

CDR3 sequence (DNA): TGTGCCAGCAGTGAAGCGGTTTTGACAGGGGGCGATACGCAGTATTTT. Encoded protein: CASSEAVLTGGDTQYF. The chain employs TRBV2 and TRBJ2-3, with TRBD1 matching 10 bases. The CDR3 covers 16 residues. V lost 0 bases and J lost 6; bases outside the gene matches: 6. Germline CDR1 is SNHLY and CDR2 is FYNNEI.

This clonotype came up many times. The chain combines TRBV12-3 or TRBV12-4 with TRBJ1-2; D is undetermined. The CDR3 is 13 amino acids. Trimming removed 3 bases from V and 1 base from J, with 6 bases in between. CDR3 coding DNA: TGTGCCAGCAGTTTGATCGATAACTATGGCTACACCTTC. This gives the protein CASSLIDNYGYTF.

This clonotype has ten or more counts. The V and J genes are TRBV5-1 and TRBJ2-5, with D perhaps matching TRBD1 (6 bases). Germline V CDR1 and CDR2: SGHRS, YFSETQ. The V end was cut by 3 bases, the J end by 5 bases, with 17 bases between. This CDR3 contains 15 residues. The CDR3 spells CASSWIQGKGETQYF. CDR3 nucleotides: TGCGCCAGCAGCTGGATACAGGGAAAGGGCGAGACCCAGTACTTC. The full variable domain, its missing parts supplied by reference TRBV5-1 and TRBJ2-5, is KAGVTQTPRYLIKTRGQQVTLSCSPISGHRSVSWYQQTPGQGLQFLFEYFSETQRNKGNFPGRFSGRQFSNSRSEMNVSTLELGDSALYLCASSWIQGKGETQYFGPGTRLLVL.

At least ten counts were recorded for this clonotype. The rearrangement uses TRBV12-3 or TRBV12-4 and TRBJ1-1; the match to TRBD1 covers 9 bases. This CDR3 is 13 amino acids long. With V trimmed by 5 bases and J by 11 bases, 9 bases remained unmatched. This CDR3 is CASSPTGQGLAFF. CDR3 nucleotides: TGTGCCAGCAGTCCCACGGGACAGGGTTTGGCTTTCTTT.

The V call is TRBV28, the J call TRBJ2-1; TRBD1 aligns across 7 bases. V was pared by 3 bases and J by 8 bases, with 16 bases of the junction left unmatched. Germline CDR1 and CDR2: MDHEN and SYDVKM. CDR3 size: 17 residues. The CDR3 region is CASSFNPAKGARYEQFF. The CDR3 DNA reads TGTGCCAGCAGTTTCAACCCTGCGAAGGGGGCTAGGTATGAGCAGTTCTTC.

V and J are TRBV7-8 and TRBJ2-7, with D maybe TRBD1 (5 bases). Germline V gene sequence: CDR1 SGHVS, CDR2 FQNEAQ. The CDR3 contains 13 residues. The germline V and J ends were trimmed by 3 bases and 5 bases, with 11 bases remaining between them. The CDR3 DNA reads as TGTGCCAGCAGCTTCATCGAAGGGGACGAGCAGTACTTC. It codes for CASSFIEGDEQYF. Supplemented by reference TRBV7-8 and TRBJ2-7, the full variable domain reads GAGVSQSPRYKVAKRGQDVALRCDPISGHVSLFWYQQALGQGPEFLTYFQNEAQLDKSGLPSDRFFAERPEGSVSTLKIQRTQQEDSAVYLCASSFIEGDEQYFGPGTRLTVT.

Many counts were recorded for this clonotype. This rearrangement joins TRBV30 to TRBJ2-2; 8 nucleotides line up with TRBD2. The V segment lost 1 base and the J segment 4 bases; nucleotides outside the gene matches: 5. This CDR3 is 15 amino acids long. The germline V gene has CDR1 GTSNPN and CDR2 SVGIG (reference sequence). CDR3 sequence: CAWSGTSGGTGELFF. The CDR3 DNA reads TGTGCCTGGAGTGGAACTAGCGGAGGCACCGGGGAGCTGTTTTTT.

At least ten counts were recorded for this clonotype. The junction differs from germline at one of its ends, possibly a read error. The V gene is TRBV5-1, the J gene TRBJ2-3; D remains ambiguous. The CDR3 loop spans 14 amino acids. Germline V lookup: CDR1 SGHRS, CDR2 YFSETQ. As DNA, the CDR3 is TGCGCCAGCAGCTTGGAACCCCCGTCAGATATGCAGTATTTT. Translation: CASSLEPPSDMQYF.

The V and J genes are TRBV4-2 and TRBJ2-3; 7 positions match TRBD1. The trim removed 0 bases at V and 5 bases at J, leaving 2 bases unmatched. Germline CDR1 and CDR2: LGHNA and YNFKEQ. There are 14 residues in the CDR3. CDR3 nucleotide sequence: TGTGCCAGCAGCCAAGAACAGGGGAGAGATACGCAGTATTTT. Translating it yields CASSQEQGRDTQYF.

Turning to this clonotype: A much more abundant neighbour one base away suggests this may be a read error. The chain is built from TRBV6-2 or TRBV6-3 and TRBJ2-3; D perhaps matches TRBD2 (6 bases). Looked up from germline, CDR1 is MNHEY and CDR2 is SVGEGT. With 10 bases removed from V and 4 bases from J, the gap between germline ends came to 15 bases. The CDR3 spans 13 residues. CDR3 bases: TGTGCCACCGCAGAAGGCGGGGCAGATACGCAGTATTTT. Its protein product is CATAEGGADTQYF.

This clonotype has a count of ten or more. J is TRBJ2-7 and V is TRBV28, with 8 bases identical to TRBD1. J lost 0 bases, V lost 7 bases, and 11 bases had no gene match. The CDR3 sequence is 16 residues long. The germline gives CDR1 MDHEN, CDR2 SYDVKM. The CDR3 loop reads CASTAPGTGGSYEQYF. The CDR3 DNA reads TGTGCCAGCACCGCCCCAGGGACAGGCGGCTCCTACGAGCAGTACTTC.

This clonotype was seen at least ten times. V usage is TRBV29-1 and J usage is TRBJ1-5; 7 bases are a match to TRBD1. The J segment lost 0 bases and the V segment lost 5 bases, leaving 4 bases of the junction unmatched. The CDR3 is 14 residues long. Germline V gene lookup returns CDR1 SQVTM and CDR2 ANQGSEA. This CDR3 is CSVRTGDSNQPQHF. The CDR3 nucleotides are TGCAGCGTTCGAACAGGGGATAGCAATCAGCCCCAGCATTTT.

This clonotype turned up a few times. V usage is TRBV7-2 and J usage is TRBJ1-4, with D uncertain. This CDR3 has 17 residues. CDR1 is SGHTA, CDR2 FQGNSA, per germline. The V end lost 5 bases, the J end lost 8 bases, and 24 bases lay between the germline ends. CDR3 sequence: CASSPTGRGFAEEKLFF. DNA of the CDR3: TGTGCCAGCAGCCCCACCGGACGAGGGTTCGCGGAGGAAAAACTGTTTTTT.